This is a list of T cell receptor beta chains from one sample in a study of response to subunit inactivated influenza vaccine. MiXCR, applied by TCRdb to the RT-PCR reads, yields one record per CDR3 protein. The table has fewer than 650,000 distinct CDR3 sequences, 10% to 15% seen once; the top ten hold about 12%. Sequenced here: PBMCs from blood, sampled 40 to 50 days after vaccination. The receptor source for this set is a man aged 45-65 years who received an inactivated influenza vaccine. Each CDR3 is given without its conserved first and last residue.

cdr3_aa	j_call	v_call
ASSAHRSYNSPLH	TRBJ1-6	TRBV12-3/TRBV12-4
ASSLFPIQNEQY	TRBJ2-7	TRBV7-9
ASSQAVTDNYGYT	TRBJ1-2	TRBV3-1
ASSLHRLAGDTDTQY	TRBJ2-3	TRBV5-1
ASSSRQSYNEQF	TRBJ2-1	TRBV7-9
ASMGHDNNEQF	TRBJ2-1	TRBV6-6
ANSRTGREETQY	TRBJ2-5	TRBV6-1
SVTGTSGRLSYEQY	TRBJ2-7	TRBV29-1
ASSRPGTGTGNTIY	TRBJ1-3	TRBV5-5
ASSLGSPDTQY	TRBJ2-3	TRBV7-9
ASFPPSGYNEQF	TRBJ2-1	TRBV21-1
ATTGDGAYTGLWTQY	TRBJ2-5	TRBV10-3
SVGQGRNQPQH	TRBJ1-5	TRBV29-1
ASSSWATYTQY	TRBJ2-3	TRBV6-1
AWSVLLNTGELF	TRBJ2-2	TRBV30
ASSTRQGASGGYT	TRBJ1-2	TRBV7-9
ATSRESNYGYT	TRBJ1-2	TRBV15
ASSLTIRLAGGETQY	TRBJ2-5	TRBV5-1
ASSLWRDYEQY	TRBJ2-7	TRBV12-3/TRBV12-4
ASSPQRLLKGNEQF	TRBJ2-1	TRBV9
ASTNGGLFNPQTDTQY	TRBJ2-3	TRBV28
ASSTRRGTTGELF	TRBJ2-2	TRBV12-3/TRBV12-4
ASSPWDRTYEQY	TRBJ2-7	TRBV9
ASSLATPPRSYNEQF	TRBJ2-1	TRBV12-3/TRBV12-4
ASSLKTGGGTRELF	TRBJ2-2	TRBV5-1
ASSLAGAGGTDTQY	TRBJ2-3	TRBV7-2
ASSPRTQNTEAF	TRBJ1-1	TRBV18
ASSESSGGTQY	TRBJ2-5	TRBV2
ASSGKTGYHYEQY	TRBJ2-7	TRBV12-3/TRBV12-4
ASSLGQGGLGDTQY	TRBJ2-3	TRBV5-1
SVEEHARYGANVLT	TRBJ2-6	TRBV29-1
ASSPSTDNSGNLLH	TRBJ1-6	TRBV18
ATSRTGTRRTEAF	TRBJ1-1	TRBV15
SAQLWGDTQY	TRBJ2-3	TRBV20-1
ASHDSMARTQETQY	TRBJ2-5	TRBV12-3/TRBV12-4
ASIPGAGAGSGANVLT	TRBJ2-6	TRBV12-3/TRBV12-4
ASSIGAASGRTYEQY	TRBJ2-7	TRBV19
ASSPVLAGASYEQY	TRBJ2-7	TRBV12-3/TRBV12-4
ASSSRYSGVAGEVTQY	TRBJ2-3	TRBV11-2
APGTIAGELF	TRBJ2-2	TRBV7-9
ASSQFFTSGRTYTDTQY	TRBJ2-3	TRBV5-1
ASRYRDNEKLF	TRBJ1-4	TRBV5-1
SVERLAGADTQY	TRBJ2-3	TRBV29-1
SAMPPGHRYNEQF	TRBJ2-1	TRBV20-1
ASSQNGLAGVEQY	TRBJ2-7	TRBV4-3
ASSVDGDFKNEQY	TRBJ2-7	TRBV7-9
ASSQDQGFTGELF	TRBJ2-2	TRBV4-3
AISESSVAEAF	TRBJ1-1	TRBV10-3
ASSWAGASGDTQY	TRBJ2-3	TRBV7-2
SAPRGTDLQETQY	TRBJ2-5	TRBV20-1
ASSHSLAGGSLSSYNEQF	TRBJ2-1	TRBV11-1
ASGLGAGTYEQY	TRBJ2-7	TRBV10-3
ASSFSGEAYNEQF	TRBJ2-1	TRBV7-6
ASSIFGASYNEQF	TRBJ2-1	TRBV12-3/TRBV12-4
ASSQQTGGNEQF	TRBJ2-1	TRBV3-1
ASSLGLTYGYT	TRBJ1-2	TRBV12-3/TRBV12-4
ASSPIVNTEAF	TRBJ1-1	TRBV7-9
ASSYGSDGIYGNTIY	TRBJ1-3	TRBV6-5
ASSQDPTLAGPYNEQF	TRBJ2-1	TRBV4-2